This T cell receptor (beta chain) derives from a study of cytomegalovirus exposure and HLA in healthy donors. On this clone: Its antigen is undetermined.

V was pared by 2 bases and J by 2 bases, with 15 bases of the junction left unmatched. CDR1 is SGHTA, CDR2 FQGNSA, per germline. This CDR3 has 19 amino acids. Study-level findings and limits: Later analysis identified a missense DCLRE1C variant that was linked to TCR beta V- and J-gene trimming. Highly shared sequence variants in one cluster were likely a sequencing artifact. TCR sequences were mostly rare, though some public TCRs occurred in many donors.

This PCR relied on a set of 60 Vbeta primers and 13 Jbeta primers. Method: immunoSEQ multiplex PCR; TCRdb's copy keeps in-frame clones and lacks some. In total, the table holds about 200,000 clones. Each donor's status was that of a healthy bone marrow donor. The V call is TRBV7-2, the J call TRBJ2-3; 8 bases line up with TRBD2. This TCR came from a man aged 30 to 45 in good health and CMV-seronegative. Sequencing input: PBMCs. CDR3 DNA: TGTGCCAGCAGCTTATTTACTAGCGGCGAAACATACTCCACAGATACGCAGTATTTT. It codes for CASSLFTSGETYSTDTQYF.